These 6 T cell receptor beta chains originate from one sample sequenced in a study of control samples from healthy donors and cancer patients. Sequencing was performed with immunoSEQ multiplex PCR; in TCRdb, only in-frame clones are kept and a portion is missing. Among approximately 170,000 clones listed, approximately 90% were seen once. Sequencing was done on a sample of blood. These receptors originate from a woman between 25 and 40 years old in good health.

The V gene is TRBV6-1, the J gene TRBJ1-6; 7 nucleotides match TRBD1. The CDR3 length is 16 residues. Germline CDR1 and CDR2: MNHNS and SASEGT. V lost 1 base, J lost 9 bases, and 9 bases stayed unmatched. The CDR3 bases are TGTGCCAGCAGTGAAGGTTCGGCAGGGGGGATTTCACCCCTCCACTTT. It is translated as CASSEGSAGGISPLHF.

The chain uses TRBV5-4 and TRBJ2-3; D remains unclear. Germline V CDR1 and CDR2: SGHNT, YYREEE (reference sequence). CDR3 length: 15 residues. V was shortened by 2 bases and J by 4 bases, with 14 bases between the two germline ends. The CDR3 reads CASSFGTTAPDTQYF. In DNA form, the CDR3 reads TGTGCCAGCAGCTTTGGCACCACGGCCCCAGATACGCAGTATTTT.

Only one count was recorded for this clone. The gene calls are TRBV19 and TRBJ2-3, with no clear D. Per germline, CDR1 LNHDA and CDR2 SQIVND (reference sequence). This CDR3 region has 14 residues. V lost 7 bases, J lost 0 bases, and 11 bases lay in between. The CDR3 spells CASTRASSTDTQYF. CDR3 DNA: TGTGCCAGTACCCGGGCATCTAGCACAGATACGCAGTATTTT.

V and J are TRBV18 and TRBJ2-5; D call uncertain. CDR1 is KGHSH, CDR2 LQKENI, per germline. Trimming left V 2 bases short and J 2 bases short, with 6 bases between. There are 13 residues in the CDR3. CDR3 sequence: CASSPEIQETQYF. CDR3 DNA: TGTGCCAGCTCACCAGAGATACAAGAGACCCAGTACTTC.

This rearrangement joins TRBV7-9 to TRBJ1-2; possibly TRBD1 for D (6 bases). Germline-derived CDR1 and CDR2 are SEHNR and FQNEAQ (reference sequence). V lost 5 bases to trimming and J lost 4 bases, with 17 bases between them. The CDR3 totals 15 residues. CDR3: CASSEQGRGIYGYTF. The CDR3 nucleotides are TGTGCCAGCAGCGAACAGGGTAGAGGTATCTATGGCTACACCTTC.

The CDR3 region is CASSPGASGNTIYF. In DNA, the CDR3 is TGTGCCAGTAGTCCCGGGGCTTCTGGAAACACCATATATTTT. The chain joins TRBV19 to TRBJ1-3; D perhaps matches TRBD1 (5 bases). V dropped 5 bases and J dropped 1 base, with 9 bases sitting between them. Germline assignment: CDR1 LNHDA and CDR2 SQIVND (reference sequence). This CDR3 comprises 14 residues.